These T cell receptor beta chains were read from a single sample in a study of cytomegalovirus exposure and HLA in healthy donors. The repertoire was sequenced with immunoSEQ multiplex PCR; TCRdb's copy has only in-frame clones and lacks some. The sample includes roughly 130,000 clones, roughly 78% seen only once; the top ten take 1%. Sequenced sample: PBMCs. These TCRs come from a man aged 40-49 years in good health and CMV-seronegative. Each CDR3 is given with its conserved first and last residue.

J | length | V | CDR3
TRBJ2-7 | 15 | TRBV6-5 | CASSYSGTGQYEQYF
TRBJ1-4 | 13 | TRBV15 | CATSRDRFEKLFF
TRBJ2-7 | 17 | TRBV5-8 | CASSTTLSQGNFDEQYF
TRBJ1-1 | 10 | TRBV20-1 | CSAGPTEAFF
TRBJ1-2 | 16 | TRBV27 | CASSPTRTGGRDGYTF
TRBJ1-2 | 15 | TRBV5-6 | CASSPSGTANYGYTF
TRBJ1-1 | 13 | TRBV7-8 | CASSGQGGTEAFF
TRBJ2-5 | 17 | TRBV27 | CASSLGLRTGGKETQYF
TRBJ2-7 | 15 | TRBV4-1 | CASSQPGLARNEQYF
TRBJ1-4 | 15 | TRBV2 | CASRTGGAVFEKLFF
TRBJ1-1 | 15 | TRBV19 | CASSSGGAVNTEAFF
TRBJ2-7 | 14 | TRBV5-1 | CASSLRQGGHEQYF
TRBJ2-7 | 11 | TRBV7-8 | CASSYLYEQYF
TRBJ2-1 | 16 | TRBV30 | CAWSVPAGGVGVEQFF
TRBJ1-2 | 14 | TRBV5-1 | CASSPGQPGGGYTF
TRBJ2-7 | 14 | TRBV2 | CASSLSGTAHEQYF
TRBJ1-5 | 15 | TRBV6-1 | CASTGGWGGNQPQHF
TRBJ1-1 | 11 | TRBV11-2 | CASSPRTEAFF
TRBJ2-7 | 14 | TRBV23-1 | CASSQSEGSYEQYF
TRBJ1-2 | 14 | TRBV9 | CASSARQGGNGYTF
TRBJ2-3 | 16 | TRBV6-4 | CATAQYSGSLEDTQYF
TRBJ1-1 | 13 | TRBV6-4 | CASRRTQNTEAFF
TRBJ1-4 | 14 | TRBV30 | CAWRPGGASEKLFF
TRBJ1-1 | 18 | TRBV28 | CASSPNIPLWGVNTEAFF
TRBJ2-7 | 11 | TRBV28 | CASSSTYEQYF
TRBJ1-1 | 13 | TRBV27 | CASSRTGSPEAFF
TRBJ1-1 | 15 | TRBV18 | CASSPPDKLNTEAFF
TRBJ1-5 | 14 | TRBV6-1 | CASNPGQSYQPQHF
TRBJ2-1 | 13 | TRBV5-1 | CASSFYAGNEQFF
TRBJ2-1 | 14 | TRBV6-1 | CASALQGSYNEQFF
TRBJ2-7 | 19 | TRBV7-9 | CASSRTIPTSSTGPYEQYF
TRBJ2-7 | 12 | TRBV7-9 | CSSSPSGDEQYF
TRBJ2-2 | 15 | TRBV2 | CASSPGLGNTGELFF
TRBJ2-7 | 15 | TRBV6-6 | CASSYRLAGAPEQYF
TRBJ2-7 | 15 | TRBV5-1 | CASSHLETGGAGQYF
TRBJ1-1 | 13 | TRBV2 | CASRSTGGTEAFF
TRBJ2-1 | 15 | TRBV30 | CAFDLLAGGPGEQFF
TRBJ2-1 | 15 | TRBV6-1 | CATLGGTDTYNEQFF
TRBJ2-1 | 11 | TRBV2 | CARTGYNEQFF
TRBJ1-6 | 13 | TRBV7-9 | CASTPGLGSPLHF
TRBJ2-3 | 15 | TRBV5-4 | CASSSRTGGTDTQYF
TRBJ2-7 | 16 | TRBV5-1 | CASSLAERGLDYEQYF